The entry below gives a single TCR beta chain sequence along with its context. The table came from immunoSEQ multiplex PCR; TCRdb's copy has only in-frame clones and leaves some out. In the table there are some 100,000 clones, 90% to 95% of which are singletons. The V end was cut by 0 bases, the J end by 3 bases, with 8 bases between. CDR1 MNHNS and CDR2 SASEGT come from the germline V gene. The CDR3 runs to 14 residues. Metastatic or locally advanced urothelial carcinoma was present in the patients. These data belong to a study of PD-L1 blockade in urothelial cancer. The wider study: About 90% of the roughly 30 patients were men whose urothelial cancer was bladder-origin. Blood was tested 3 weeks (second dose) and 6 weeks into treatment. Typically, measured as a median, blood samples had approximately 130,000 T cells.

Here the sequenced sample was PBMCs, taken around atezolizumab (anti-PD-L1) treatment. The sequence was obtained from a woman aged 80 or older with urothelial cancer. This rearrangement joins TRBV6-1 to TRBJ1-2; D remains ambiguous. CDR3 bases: TGTGCCAGCAGTGAAGCGGCAGTTCACTATGGCTACACCTTC. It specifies CASSEAAVHYGYTF.